A selection of T cell receptor beta chains follows, all from one sample in a study of control samples from healthy donors and cancer patients. This table comes from immunoSEQ multiplex PCR, and its TCRdb copy is limited to in-frame clones, with some not included. The sample consists of about 100,000 clones, around 89% of them appearing once. Sample: blood. These receptors came from a young man in good health. Both conserved end residues are part of each CDR3. Fields, in order: V gene, J gene, clone size, D gene, CDR3 protein, CDR3 DNA. D genes are given only for firm matches. Size is omitted from some rows. Given values are once, few, many or a class for expanded clones.

v_call: TRBV28; j_call: TRBJ1-6; clone_size: -; d_call: TRBD1; cdr3_aa: CASRDRYNSPLHF; cdr3_nt: TGTGCCAGCCGGGACAGATATAATTCACCCCTCCACTTT
v_call: TRBV19; j_call: TRBJ1-5; clone_size: -; d_call: -; cdr3_aa: CASSTHVGGARGPNQPQHF; cdr3_nt: TGTGCCAGTAGTACACACGTCGGTGGGGCCAGGGGACCAAATCAGCCCCAGCATTTT
v_call: TRBV7-9; j_call: TRBJ2-7; clone_size: -; d_call: -; cdr3_aa: CASRRRCQRVSYEQYF; cdr3_nt: TGTGCCAGCAGACGGAGATGTCAGCGGGTTTCCTACGAGCAGTACTTC
v_call: TRBV5-4; j_call: TRBJ2-5; clone_size: -; d_call: TRBD2; cdr3_aa: CASSPAGGETQYF; cdr3_nt: TGTGCCAGCAGCCCAGCGGGAGGTGAGACCCAGTACTTC
v_call: TRBV7-9; j_call: TRBJ2-7; clone_size: -; d_call: -; cdr3_aa: CASSLRADPSYEQYF; cdr3_nt: TGTGCCAGCAGCTTAAGGGCGGACCCCTCCTACGAGCAGTACTTC
v_call: TRBV6-5; j_call: TRBJ1-1; clone_size: -; d_call: -; cdr3_aa: CASRGPLNTEAFF; cdr3_nt: TGTGCCAGCAGGGGCCCCTTGAACACTGAAGCTTTCTTT
v_call: TRBV27; j_call: TRBJ2-7; clone_size: -; d_call: -; cdr3_aa: CASSSRTGSWGFGQYF; cdr3_nt: TGTGCCAGCAGTTCACGGACGGGGTCTTGGGGGTTTGGGCAGTACTTC
v_call: TRBV10-1; j_call: TRBJ2-1; clone_size: -; d_call: TRBD2; cdr3_aa: CASSPGLAGEDEQFF; cdr3_nt: TGCGCCAGCAGCCCGGGACTAGCGGGAGAAGATGAGCAGTTCTTC
v_call: TRBV10-1; j_call: TRBJ2-5; clone_size: -; d_call: -; cdr3_aa: CASSESLEGSQETQYF; cdr3_nt: TGCGCCAGCAGTGAGTCATTAGAAGGATCCCAAGAGACCCAGTACTTC
v_call: TRBV19; j_call: TRBJ1-2; clone_size: -; d_call: TRBD1; cdr3_aa: CASSPQGQGINYGYTF; cdr3_nt: TGTGCCAGTAGTCCCCAGGGACAGGGAATTAACTATGGCTACACCTTC
v_call: TRBV9; j_call: TRBJ2-5; clone_size: -; d_call: -; cdr3_aa: CASSVWGTAREETQYF; cdr3_nt: TGTGCCAGCAGCGTTTGGGGGACAGCGCGGGAGGAGACCCAGTACTTC
v_call: TRBV2; j_call: TRBJ2-3; clone_size: once; d_call: -; cdr3_aa: CASKIPGRQTDTQYF; cdr3_nt: TGTGCCAGCAAAATCCCAGGGAGGCAAACAGATACGCAGTATTTT
v_call: TRBV5-1; j_call: TRBJ2-1; clone_size: -; d_call: TRBD2; cdr3_aa: CASSLGRGREYNEQFF; cdr3_nt: TGCGCCAGCAGCTTGGGGCGCGGGAGGGAGTACAATGAGCAGTTCTTC
v_call: TRBV29-1; j_call: TRBJ2-3; clone_size: -; d_call: TRBD1; cdr3_aa: CSVVKATGEVTDTQYF; cdr3_nt: TGCAGCGTCGTTAAAGCGACAGGGGAGGTCACAGATACGCAGTATTTT
v_call: TRBV27; j_call: TRBJ2-3; clone_size: -; d_call: TRBD1; cdr3_aa: CSSRGRVDTQYF; cdr3_nt: TGTTCAAGCAGGGGGCGGGTAGATACGCAGTATTTT
v_call: TRBV6-1; j_call: TRBJ2-1; clone_size: -; d_call: -; cdr3_aa: CASSEAGTTYNEQFF; cdr3_nt: TGTGCCAGCAGTGAAGCAGGCACGACCTACAATGAGCAGTTCTTC
v_call: TRBV7-6; j_call: TRBJ2-5; clone_size: -; d_call: TRBD2; cdr3_aa: CASSRYNSGRETQYF; cdr3_nt: TGTGCCAGCAGCCGTTACAATAGCGGGAGAGAGACCCAGTACTTC
v_call: TRBV7-7; j_call: TRBJ2-3; clone_size: -; d_call: TRBD2; cdr3_aa: CASSLGGGPTDTQYF; cdr3_nt: TGTGCCAGCAGCTTAGGCGGGGGGCCCACAGATACGCAGTATTTT
v_call: TRBV5-8; j_call: TRBJ2-6; clone_size: -; d_call: -; cdr3_aa: CASSSWKRPRGSGANVLTF; cdr3_nt: TGTGCCAGCAGCTCATGGAAGAGGCCGAGGGGCTCTGGGGCCAACGTCCTGACTTTC
v_call: TRBV7-2; j_call: TRBJ1-2; clone_size: -; d_call: -; cdr3_aa: CASSSIPRGGDGYTF; cdr3_nt: TGTGCCAGCAGCTCCATCCCCAGGGGAGGCGATGGCTACACCTTC